These 10 T cell receptor beta chains were sequenced from one sample in a study of regulatory T cells in long-lasting Graves disease. For TCR beta, libraries came from iRepertoire HTBI primers and Arm-PCR of CDR3 regions. TCRdb passed the multiplex PCR reads through MiXCR, listing each CDR3 protein once. The sample shows more than 450,000 distinct CDR3 sequences, 16% of them seen only once. This sample's time point: newly diagnosed GD, antithyroid drugs for less than 3 months. With RNA extracted from PBMCs as input, the TCR library was made. The same sample was also used in a study of T cells in Graves' hyperthyroidism and ophthalmopathy.

The sequencing used peripheral blood mononuclear cells (PBMCs), collected at new diagnosis, from a patient treated with antithyroid drugs. The receptors derive from a man in his forties or fifties with Graves disease.

This clonotype occurred a few times. The rearrangement joins TRBV20-1 to TRBJ2-1; TRBD2 is a possible D gene (5 bases). The germline V gene encodes CDR1 DFQATT and CDR2 SNEGSKA (reference sequence). The CDR3 contains 13 residues. V dropped 6 bases and J dropped 0 bases, with 9 bases sitting between them. For the CDR3, the DNA is TGCAGTGCCCAGCGGAGCTCCTACAATGAGCAGTTCTTC. Encoded protein: CSAQRSSYNEQFF.

The chain carries TRBV12-3 or TRBV12-4 and TRBJ1-6; D remains ambiguous. V was cut by 6 bases and J by 7 bases, with 13 bases left in between. The CDR3 is 14 amino acids. This chain's CDR3 is CASSLPPGNSPLHF. DNA of the CDR3: TGTGCCAGCAGCCTCCCCCCGGGAAATTCACCCCTCCACTTT.

This clonotype was counted ten times or more. The rearrangement uses TRBV6-1 and TRBJ2-2; no firm D call. There are 16 residues in the CDR3. V lost 0 bases to trimming and J lost 0 bases, with 8 bases between them. Germline V gene data show CDR1 as MNHNS and CDR2 as SASEGT. The CDR3 region has the DNA TGTGCCAGCAGTGAAGCACCGCTGACGAACACCGGGGAGCTGTTTTTT. It yields the protein CASSEAPLTNTGELFF.

V usage is TRBV2 and J usage is TRBJ2-1; 14 bases are a match to TRBD2. The CDR3 runs 18 residues. V trimming: 8 bases; J trimming: 3 bases; junction bases outside the gene matches: 12. Germline values: CDR1 SNHLY, CDR2 FYNNEI. The CDR3 sequence is CASLKQTSGRAYYNEQFF. The CDR3 region has the DNA TGTGCCAGCTTGAAGCAGACTAGCGGGAGGGCCTACTACAATGAGCAGTTCTTC.

A word on this clonotype: Being one base from a much bigger clone, this may be a read error. V and J are TRBV2 and TRBJ2-5; 7 bases align to TRBD2. This CDR3 has 13 amino acids. The germline gives CDR1 SNHLY, CDR2 FYNNEI. CDR3 residues: CASSESGLIGVSF. DNA for the CDR3: TGTGCCAGCAGTGAATCGGGACTAATAGGGGTTTCCTTC.

This chain uses TRBV6-1 with TRBJ2-3, with 9 bases lining up with TRBD1. Germline V gene sequence: CDR1 MNHNS, CDR2 SASEGT. Trimming cost V 8 bases and J 3 bases; bases outside gene matches: 6. The CDR3 runs to 14 residues. CDR3 nucleotides: TGTGCCAGCCTAGACAGGGGGGGAACAGATACGCAGTATTTT. It specifies CASLDRGGTDTQYF.

This clonotype was observed at least ten times. V usage is TRBV11-1 and J usage is TRBJ2-2, with D uncertain. Germline-derived CDR1 and CDR2 are SGHAT and FQDESV (reference sequence). The V end lost 5 bases, the J end lost 8 bases, and 15 bases lay between the germline ends. This CDR3 region has 14 residues. CDR3 sequence: CASSPDLYAGELFF. The CDR3 DNA reads as TGTGCCAGCAGCCCGGACCTCTACGCGGGGGAGCTGTTTTTT.

In regard to this clonotype: A far larger clone is off by one base, so a read error is likely. The V call is TRBV11-2, the J call TRBJ2-3; D is unresolved. The end of the DNA is better explained by TRBJ2-7, so the J call may be wrong. The CDR3 extends over 15 amino acids. The germline V gene encodes CDR1 SGHAT and CDR2 FQNNGV. For the CDR3, the DNA is TGTGCCAGCAGCCCCTCTTGGAGAAGCTCCTACGAGCAGTACTTC. This sequence encodes CASSPSWRSSYEQYF.

The sample holds a few counts of this clonotype. The V call is TRBV10-3, the J call TRBJ2-3; 7 nucleotides line up with TRBD2. Near its end, the DNA agrees better with TRBJ2-5, so the J call may be wrong. CDR1 and CDR2 (germline): ENHRY, SYGVKD. The CDR3 spans 16 residues. The chain's CDR3 is CAISAAGPLEGETQYF. The CDR3 DNA reads TGTGCCATCAGTGCAGCGGGACCGCTAGAGGGGGAGACCCAGTACTTC.

Many counts were recorded for this clonotype. The rearrangement joins TRBV6-1 to TRBJ1-1; D is possibly TRBD1 (5 bases). The V end lost 7 bases, the J end lost 1 base, and 10 bases lay between the germline ends. The CDR3 contains 13 residues. Germline CDR1 reads MNHNS; CDR2 reads SASEGT. CDR3 amino acids: CASIKGTNTEAFF. CDR3 bases: TGTGCCAGCATAAAGGGGACGAACACTGAAGCTTTCTTT.